The rows below give T cell receptor beta chains drawn from one sample of a study of early T cells in non-severe SARS-CoV-2 infection. TCRdb processed the 5' RACE reads anew with MiXCR; each CDR3 protein has one entry. The profile shows 20,000 to 25,000 distinct CDR3 sequences, about 4.9% of them singletons. Sample: whole blood. The receptors come from an adult who was a healthcare worker with PCR-confirmed SARS-CoV-2 infection or an uninfected control (not recorded which). CDR3s include the opening cysteine and the closing phenylalanine or tryptophan. Fields, in order: clone size, V gene, D gene, J gene, CDR3 protein, CDR3 DNA. A D gene is named only where the DNA matches it firmly. The size of a clone is reported for some rows only, either as once, few or many, or as a class for expanded clones.

>many|TRBV5-1|TRBD2|TRBJ2-5
CASSLVGGGGETQYF
TGCGCCAGCAGCTTGGTTGGCGGGGGAGGAGAGACCCAGTACTTC
>many|TRBV2|NA|TRBJ2-7
CASSESVVDEQYF
TGTGCCAGCAGTGAATCTGTTGTGGACGAGCAGTACTTC
>many|TRBV7-2|NA|TRBJ2-7
CASSLVSGTGEQYF
TGTGCCAGCAGCTTAGTCTCGGGAACGGGGGAGCAGTACTTC
>medium-sized|TRBV4-2|TRBD2|TRBJ2-3
CASSQSGGGPDTQYF
TGTGCCAGCAGCCAAAGCGGGGGGGGCCCAGATACGCAGTATTTT
>many|TRBV12-3/TRBV12-4|NA|TRBJ2-3
CASSLGGGGDTQYF
TGTGCCAGCAGTTTGGGGGGCGGGGGAGATACGCAGTATTTT
>many|TRBV20-1|NA|TRBJ2-1
CSARDQVTVNEQFF
TGCAGTGCTAGGGATCAGGTGACTGTCAATGAGCAGTTCTTC
>many|TRBV7-3|NA|TRBJ2-5
CASSSTPSETQYF
TGTGCCAGCAGCTCAACACCCAGTGAGACCCAGTACTTC
>NA|TRBV7-6|NA|TRBJ2-1
CASSLLPSLSSYNEQFF
TGTGCCAGCAGCCTCCTTCCTAGCTTAAGCTCCTACAATGAGCAGTTCTTC
>few|TRBV7-2|NA|TRBJ1-4
CASSFYGYNEKLFF
TGTGCCAGCAGCTTTTACGGCTATAATGAAAAACTGTTTTTT
>NA|TRBV9|TRBD2|TRBJ2-3
CASSRGSGTGDTQYF
TGTGCCAGCAGCCGGGGTAGCGGGACTGGAGATACGCAGTATTTT
>many|TRBV10-3|TRBD2|TRBJ2-1
CAISPPWGTSGLRGNEQFF
TGTGCCATCAGTCCGCCTTGGGGGACTAGCGGACTTAGAGGGAATGAGCAGTTCTTC
>many|TRBV12-2|NA|TRBJ1-2
CASRFAGEDGGYTF
TGTGCAAGTCGCTTCGCGGGTGAGGACGGTGGCTACACCTTC
>medium-sized|TRBV12-3/TRBV12-4|NA|TRBJ1-5
CASSFDNQPQHF
TGTGCCAGCAGTTTTGACAATCAGCCCCAGCATTTT
>many|TRBV3-2|NA|TRBJ2-2
CASSKINRADTGELFF
TGTGCCAGCAGCAAAATAAACAGGGCTGACACCGGGGAGCTGTTTTTT
>many|TRBV7-9|TRBD2|TRBJ2-1
CASSPKRDPGGYEQFF
TGTGCCAGCAGCCCGAAGCGGGACCCCGGGGGGTATGAGCAGTTCTTC
>many|TRBV7-8|TRBD2|TRBJ2-1
CASSFGLDFNNEQFF
TGTGCCAGCAGCTTCGGACTAGATTTCAACAATGAGCAGTTCTTC
>NA|TRBV29-1|NA|TRBJ2-2
CSVESQKGGPRELFF
TGCAGCGTTGAATCCCAGAAAGGGGGACCCAGGGAGCTGTTTTTT
>few|TRBV10-3|NA|TRBJ2-6
CAISEWSGGPGANVLTF
TGTGCCATCAGTGAGTGGTCTGGAGGACCTGGGGCCAACGTCCTGACTTTC
>many|TRBV15|NA|TRBJ2-7
CATSSLDTSSSYEQYF
TGTGCCACCAGCAGCTTAGACACCTCGAGCTCCTACGAGCAGTACTTC
>many|TRBV5-4|NA|TRBJ1-2
CASSQYYGYTF
TGTGCCAGCAGCCAGTACTATGGCTACACCTTC
>many|TRBV19|NA|TRBJ2-7
CASSMDPGRNVYEQYF
TGTGCCAGTAGTATGGACCCGGGACGGAATGTCTACGAGCAGTACTTC
>NA|TRBV7-2|NA|TRBJ1-1
CASSWGLVNTEAFF
TGTGCCAGCAGTTGGGGGTTGGTGAACACTGAAGCTTTCTTT
>many|TRBV7-2|NA|TRBJ2-1
CASSFQTSSYNEQFF
TGTGCCAGCAGCTTTCAAACGAGCTCCTACAATGAGCAGTTCTTC
>many|TRBV3-1|NA|TRBJ1-4
CASSHGGEKLFF
TGTGCCAGCAGCCACGGGGGGGAAAAACTGTTTTTT
>few|TRBV12-3/TRBV12-4|NA|TRBJ2-1
CASSLSGSYNEQFF
TGTGCCAGCAGTTTAAGCGGATCCTACAATGAGCAGTTCTTC
>many|TRBV7-8|NA|TRBJ2-7
CASMSYRVSEQYF
TGTGCCAGCATGAGTTACAGGGTTTCCGAGCAGTACTTC
>NA|TRBV28|NA|TRBJ1-2
CASSPRGRPYGYTF
TGTGCCAGCAGTCCCCGGGGGCGGCCCTATGGCTACACCTTC
>many|TRBV18|TRBD2|TRBJ2-5
CASSPPNQAGIQETQYF
TGTGCCAGCTCACCACCGAATCAAGCGGGAATTCAAGAGACCCAGTACTTC
>few|TRBV11-2|TRBD2|TRBJ2-1
CASSLDPPTSGVYNEQFF
TGTGCCAGCAGCTTAGATCCCCCGACTAGCGGGGTATACAATGAGCAGTTCTTC
>many|TRBV25-1|TRBD2|TRBJ2-1
CASSGSSASGYNEQFF
TGTGCCAGCAGTGGCAGTTCTGCTAGCGGGTACAATGAGCAGTTCTTC
>many|TRBV3-1|NA|TRBJ1-1
CASSRSDRKNTEAFF
TGTGCCAGCAGCCGATCAGACAGGAAGAACACTGAAGCTTTCTTT
>few|TRBV2|NA|TRBJ2-2
CASTGRTNTGELFF
TGTGCCAGCACGGGCAGGACGAACACCGGGGAGCTGTTTTTT
>many|TRBV28|TRBD1|TRBJ2-3
CASLVGQGYDTQYF
TGTGCCAGCCTTGTGGGACAGGGATATGATACGCAGTATTTT
>many|TRBV10-3|NA|TRBJ1-1
CAINTGVMNTEAFF
TGTGCCATTAACACAGGAGTCATGAACACTGAAGCTTTCTTT
>many|TRBV14|NA|TRBJ2-3
CASSQEGGASTDTQYF
TGTGCCAGCAGCCAAGAAGGTGGGGCTAGCACAGATACGCAGTATTTT
>many|TRBV29-1|NA|TRBJ2-5
CSVEVAGGGETQYF
TGCAGCGTTGAAGTTGCCGGGGGTGGGGAGACCCAGTACTTC
>few|TRBV7-6|NA|TRBJ2-2
CASSLAVTNTGELFF
TGTGCCAGCAGCTTAGCGGTCACTAACACCGGGGAGCTGTTTTTT
>many|TRBV20-1|NA|TRBJ2-7
CSARAVGQRRLYEQYF
TGCAGTGCTAGAGCCGTGGGGCAGCGAAGACTCTACGAGCAGTACTTC
>NA|TRBV6-1|NA|TRBJ1-5
CASSELNSGVNQPQHF
TGTGCCAGCAGTGAATTGAACTCAGGGGTCAATCAGCCCCAGCATTTT
>NA|TRBV24-1|TRBD2|TRBJ2-3
CATSAVSGRRTDTQYF
TGTGCCACCAGTGCGGTTAGCGGGAGACGAACAGATACGCAGTATTTT
>medium-sized|TRBV29-1|NA|TRBJ1-3
CSVQKQGTGNTIYF
TGCAGCGTGCAAAAACAGGGAACTGGAAACACCATATATTTT
>NA|TRBV7-9|TRBD2|TRBJ2-1
CASIPGGSSYNEQFF
TGTGCCAGCATCCCCGGGGGGAGCTCCTACAATGAGCAGTTCTTC
>few|TRBV7-2|TRBD2|TRBJ2-2
CASSSRASGSIRELFF
TGTGCCAGCAGCAGTCGGGCTAGCGGGAGTATCCGGGAGCTGTTTTTT
>many|TRBV27|NA|TRBJ1-2
CASSFGRNYGYTF
TGTGCCAGCAGTTTTGGTCGTAACTATGGCTACACCTTC
>medium-sized|TRBV2|TRBD2|TRBJ2-7
CASSLGLAGTLAGEQYF
TGTGCCAGCAGTCTGGGACTAGCGGGAACCCTGGCGGGTGAGCAGTACTTC
>many|TRBV12-3/TRBV12-4|TRBD1|TRBJ1-2
CASSLDRGGGYTF
TGTGCCAGCAGTTTAGACAGGGGGGGAGGCTACACCTTC
>many|TRBV7-7|NA|TRBJ1-1
CASSKEKNTEAFF
TGTGCCAGCAGCAAGGAAAAGAACACTGAAGCTTTCTTT
>many|TRBV28|TRBD1|TRBJ2-3
CASSWKTGQSRGTQYF
TGTGCCAGCAGTTGGAAGACAGGGCAGAGTCGGGGTACGCAGTATTTT
>many|TRBV5-1|NA|TRBJ2-3
CASSLQPDPWDADTQYF
TGCGCCAGCAGCTTGCAACCGGACCCGTGGGACGCAGATACGCAGTATTTT